Here is one T cell receptor beta chain with its context. This sample is drawn from a study of blood T cell repertoires in COVID-19. In the original processing: It was from reference gene primer amplification that nucleated cell counts were estimated. Assay used: immunoSEQ multiplex PCR; TCRdb lists only in-frame clones, some missing. That table is the source of V, J and clone size, and D and trimming were worked out from the DNA. Seen here are about 210,000 clones, 81% observed once, and the top ten hold approximately 9.2%. The CDR3 is made up of 17 amino acids. In germline, CDR1 is SGHNT, CDR2 YENEEA. Germline trimming cut 1 base from V and 2 bases from J; bases unmatched to any gene: 8. Clinical histories supplied by participants themselves formed the basis of cohort assignment.

J is TRBJ2-1 and V is TRBV11-3; 7 positions match TRBD1. Source material: PBMCs or T cells enriched from blood (not recorded which). This TCR derives from a man aged 35-49 years who had recovered from COVID-19. CDR3 bases: TGTGCCAGCAGCTTAGCACCGGGACAGAGTCCCTACAATGAGCAGTTCTTC. This translates into CASSLAPGQSPYNEQFF.